These 15 T cell receptor beta chains came from one sample sequenced in a study of shared clonotypes between healthy human individuals (dated by TCRdb to 2018 to 2020). The method was the immunoSEQ multiplex PCR assay. The table comes from immuneACCESS by way of TCRdb, which keeps in-frame sequences with V and J called. Part of the clones is missing from these tables; in studies checked, under half for an unresolved V gene and the rest for unknown reasons. Recorded for this sample are about 1 million clones; under 80% of them occurred a single time. The ten largest account for approximately 1.5% of the sample. Sequencing was performed on memory CD4+ T cells sorted from blood. This specimen's cell subset or site label, interpreted: CD45RA-negative fraction. The source of these receptors is a man aged 18 to 29 in good health.

The V call is TRBV19, the J call TRBJ2-7; weak D call: TRBD2 (6 bases). Per the germline V gene, CDR1 is LNHDA and CDR2 is SQIVND (reference sequence). The CDR3 is 14 residues long. V was trimmed by 7 bases and J by 4 bases, leaving 17 bases between them. This CDR3 is CASNLGLQTYEQYF. The CDR3 DNA follows: TGTGCCAGTAATCTAGGACTACAGACTTACGAGCAGTACTTC.

Points on this clone: This sample also contains other DNA sequences that code for the same CDR3. The chain joins TRBV7-2 to TRBJ1-1; possible D gene TRBD1, 5 bases. Per germline, CDR1 SGHTA and CDR2 FQGNSA. V gave up 0 bases and J gave up 4 bases, with 6 bases separating them. CDR3 length equals 13 residues. The CDR3 sequence is CASSLARGTEAFF. The CDR3 coding sequence is TGTGCCAGCAGCTTAGCGAGGGGCACTGAAGCTTTCTTT.

The chain recombines TRBV5-8 with TRBJ1-6; D is possibly TRBD1 (6 bases). CDR3 length equals 13 residues. The germline V and J ends were trimmed by 4 bases and 6 bases, with 8 bases remaining between them. Looked up from germline, CDR1 is SGHTS and CDR2 is YDEGEE. The CDR3 loop is CASSLQGNSPLHF. The DNA for the CDR3 is TGTGCCAGCAGCCTACAGGGTAATTCACCCCTCCACTTT.

J is TRBJ2-7 and V is TRBV10-3; D perhaps matches TRBD1 (5 bases). With 3 bases removed from V and 5 bases from J, the gap between germline ends came to 14 bases. Germline lookup yields CDR1 ENHRY and CDR2 SYGVKD. The length of the CDR3 is 14 residues. CDR3: CAISDANRQDEQYF. CDR3 sequence (DNA): TGTGCCATCAGTGACGCTAACAGGCAGGACGAGCAGTACTTC.

The genes are TRBV7-2 and TRBJ2-4, with 8 bases lining up with TRBD2. Per germline, CDR1 SGHTA and CDR2 FQGNSA. The CDR3 runs 16 residues. The V and J ends lost 1 base and 6 bases, in that order; junction bases with no gene match: 8. The DNA of the CDR3 is TGTGCCAGCAGCTTAGTATCTACTAGCGGAGGAAACATTCAGTACTTC. It yields the protein CASSLVSTSGGNIQYF.

The V and J genes are TRBV6-5 and TRBJ2-5; TRBD1 might be the D (6 bases). Germline V lookup: CDR1 MNHEY, CDR2 SVGAGI. The CDR3 has 15 residues. The ends were cut back, 6 bases at V and 2 bases at J, with 16 bases in the middle. As DNA, the CDR3 is TGTGCCAGCAGATCTACAGGGTTGGGGCAAGAGACCCAGTACTTC. It codes for CASRSTGLGQETQYF.

This rearrangement joins TRBV5-1 to TRBJ1-2; 9 nucleotides align to TRBD1. Germline V gene data show CDR1 as SGHRS and CDR2 as YFSETQ. V shed 4 bases, J shed 6 bases, and the junction held 7 bases outside the gene matches. This CDR3 contains 14 residues. The CDR3 here is CASSAAGTGHGYTF. CDR3 sequence (DNA): TGCGCCAGCAGCGCGGCCGGGACAGGGCATGGCTACACCTTC. The complete variable domain, with remaining parts taken from reference TRBV5-1 and TRBJ1-2, reads KAGVTQTPRYLIKTRGQQVTLSCSPISGHRSVSWYQQTPGQGLQFLFEYFSETQRNKGNFPGRFSGRQFSNSRSEMNVSTLELGDSALYLCASSAAGTGHGYTFGSGTRLTVV.

The V call is TRBV5-1, the J call TRBJ1-6, with D perhaps matching TRBD1 (6 bases). Germline CDR1 reads SGHRS; CDR2 reads YFSETQ. This CDR3 is 16 amino acids long. V was trimmed by 0 bases and J by 5 bases, leaving 12 bases between them. The CDR3 nucleotides read TGCGCCAGCAGCTTGGCCTTAGGGGGGGATAATTCACCCCTCCACTTT. Translation gives CASSLALGGDNSPLHF.

The chain is built from TRBV28 and TRBJ2-4; 9 nucleotides align to TRBD1. Germline CDR1 MDHEN, CDR2 SYDVKM. The CDR3 has 16 amino acids. Trimming cost V 5 bases and J 1 base; bases outside gene matches: 6. The CDR3 DNA reads as TGTGCCAGCAGTACCACAGGGGGCGCGGCCAAAAACATTCAGTACTTC. This encodes CASSTTGGAAKNIQYF.

The rearrangement uses TRBV5-8 and TRBJ2-6; tentative D call: TRBD1 (5 bases). The V and J ends lost 1 base and 7 bases respectively, with 12 bases between them. Germline V gene data show CDR1 as SGHTS and CDR2 as YDEGEE. This CDR3 is built from 15 residues. CDR3 DNA: TGTGCCAGCAGCTTGAGGACATTAGGCGCCAACGTCCTGACTTTC. Residues: CASSLRTLGANVLTF. Full variable domain (outside the CDR3, taken from reference TRBV5-8 and TRBJ2-6): EAGVTQSPTHLIKTRGQQATLRCSPISGHTSVYWYQQALGLGLQFLLWYDEGEERNRGNFPPRFSGRQFPNYSSELNVNALELEDSALYLCASSLRTLGANVLTFGAGSRLTVL.

The CDR3 DNA sequence: TGTGCCAGCAGTAGGGGATACCCCTATGGCTACACCTTC. Protein product: CASSRGYPYGYTF. The chain carries TRBV27 and TRBJ1-2; TRBD1 might be the D (5 bases). The CDR3 consists of 13 residues. V lost 5 bases to trimming and J lost 4 bases, with 11 bases between them. From germline, CDR1 is MNHEY and CDR2 SMNVEV (reference sequence).

This chain connects TRBV30 to TRBJ1-5; D not resolved. The germline V gene encodes CDR1 GTSNPN and CDR2 SVGIG (reference sequence). This CDR3 contains 13 residues. The germline V and J ends were trimmed by 3 bases and 0 bases, with 6 bases remaining between them. The CDR3 bases are TGTGCCTGGAGCGCGTATAGCAATCAGCCCCAGCATTTT. Its protein is CAWSAYSNQPQHF.

In its sample, this clone was seen a few times. Here the CDR3 reads CASSWGTGAGELFF. Written as DNA, the CDR3 is TGCGCCAGCAGCTGGGGGACAGGGGCCGGGGAGCTGTTTTTT. The J gene is TRBJ2-2, the V gene TRBV5-1, with 10 bases fitting TRBD1. V was clipped by 3 bases and J by 6 bases; unmatched bases: 2. From germline, CDR1 is SGHRS and CDR2 YFSETQ. The CDR3 length is 14 residues. The variable domain in full, with the rest retrieved from reference TRBV5-1 and TRBJ2-2, is KAGVTQTPRYLIKTRGQQVTLSCSPISGHRSVSWYQQTPGQGLQFLFEYFSETQRNKGNFPGRFSGRQFSNSRSEMNVSTLELGDSALYLCASSWGTGAGELFFGEGSRLTVL.

The genes are TRBV28 and TRBJ2-7; a possible D gene is TRBD1 (5 bases). In germline, CDR1 is MDHEN, CDR2 SYDVKM. The CDR3 runs to 14 residues. V lost 4 bases and J 5 bases, leaving 15 bases between the germline ends. CDR3 region: CASSSAGKIDEQYF. The CDR3 nucleotides are TGTGCCAGCAGTTCAGCAGGGAAGATCGACGAGCAGTACTTC.

The J gene is TRBJ1-4, the V gene TRBV9; tentative D call: TRBD1 (5 bases). Trimming removed 0 bases at V and 0 bases at J, with 6 bases between. The CDR3 spans 15 residues. Germline-derived CDR1 and CDR2 are SGDLS and YYNGEE. The CDR3 loop is CASSVEGATNEKLFF. CDR3 coding DNA: TGTGCCAGCAGCGTAGAAGGGGCAACTAATGAAAAACTGTTTTTT.